A selection of T cell receptor beta chains follows, all from one sample in a study of T-cell memory formation after mild COVID-19. TCRdb recomputed calls from the 5' RACE reads with MiXCR, one row per CDR3 protein. The table records roughly 400,000 distinct CDR3 sequences, 16% of them present only once. Sequenced input: PBMCs or a T cell subset sorted from them (not recorded which). These receptor sequences come from a man aged 18 to 30 who had mild COVID-19 (a few samples of this study predate the infection). Cell type and time point are not known. The CDR3 runs from the conserved cysteine through the conserved F or W. Each record gives: clone size, V gene, J gene, D gene, CDR3 length, CDR3 DNA, CDR3 protein. A D gene is named only where the DNA matches it firmly. The size field is filled for only some rows; it gives once, few, many or a size class.

few,TRBV6-5,TRBJ1-5,.,13,TGTGCCAGCAGTTACTCTTGGAGCCAGCCCCAGCATTTT,CASSYSWSQPQHF
many,TRBV18,TRBJ1-1,TRBD1,14,TGTGCCAGCTCGCGACAGGGGACGCGCACTGAAGCTTTCTTT,CASSRQGTRTEAFF
few,TRBV24-1,TRBJ2-1,TRBD2,19,TGTGCCACCAGTGCCTCGAGGGGGACTAGCGGGGCATACCCCAATGAGCAGTTCTTC,CATSASRGTSGAYPNEQFF
.,TRBV2,TRBJ2-7,TRBD2,16,TGTGCCAGCAGTGGGGGTGGACTAGCGGGGATTTACGAGCAGTACTTC,CASSGGGLAGIYEQYF
.,TRBV6-5,TRBJ1-2,.,12,TGTGCCAGCAGTTACCGGGGACAAGGCTACACCTTC,CASSYRGQGYTF
few,TRBV12-3/TRBV12-4,TRBJ2-1,TRBD2,14,TGTGCCAGCAGCCGTGCTAGCGGCCTCAATGAGCAGTTCTTC,CASSRASGLNEQFF
few,TRBV7-9,TRBJ2-3,.,16,TGTGCCAGCAGCTTAGCGCAGGGAGGAGGCACAGATACGCAGTATTTT,CASSLAQGGGTDTQYF
.,TRBV11-2,TRBJ1-1,TRBD1,14,TGTGCCAGCAGCTTAGCGGGAGGACAGGGGGAAGCTTTCTTT,CASSLAGGQGEAFF
.,TRBV7-2,TRBJ2-3,TRBD1,15,TGTGCCAGCAGCCAGCAGGGGGCCAGAGAAGATACGCAGTATTTT,CASSQQGAREDTQYF
.,TRBV7-2,TRBJ1-1,.,11,TGTGCCAGCAGCCCCCTCTTAGGGGCTTTCTTT,CASSPLLGAFF
.,TRBV5-1,TRBJ2-2,TRBD2,15,TGCGCCAGCAGCTCGGGGGGGTCCAACACCGGGGAGCTGTTTTTT,CASSSGGSNTGELFF
.,TRBV7-2,TRBJ1-5,.,15,TGTGCCAGCGGCCTAAGGTTGACGAGCAATCAGCCCCAGCATTTT,CASGLRLTSNQPQHF
.,TRBV4-2,TRBJ2-2,.,15,TGTGCCAGCAGCCGCCCCAGGGGAGACACCGGGGAGCTGTTTTTT,CASSRPRGDTGELFF
few,TRBV27,TRBJ2-7,TRBD1,16,TGTGCCAGCAGTTCCGGGGCCTGGGACAGAACCTACGAGCAGTACTTC,CASSSGAWDRTYEQYF
.,TRBV7-2,TRBJ2-2,.,14,TGTGCCAGCAGCTTAGAGGGAAGGGCCGGGGAGCTGTTTTTT,CASSLEGRAGELFF
few,TRBV29-1,TRBJ2-7,TRBD2,14,TGCAGCGTTCGCCTAGCGGGGGGGCGGAACGAGCAGTACTTC,CSVRLAGGRNEQYF